These 13 T cell receptor beta chains came from one sample sequenced in a study of cytotoxic CD8 clonotypes in ibrutinib-treated CLL. Sequenced by immunoSEQ multiplex PCR; TCRdb stores in-frame clones only, minus some. The sample carries approximately 200,000 clones, 72% recorded once. Here the sequenced sample was PBMCs, taken after 24 months of ibrutinib treatment. The receptor set was obtained from a human donor with chronic lymphocytic leukemia.

The chain uses TRBV11-2 and TRBJ2-7, with 10 bases fitting TRBD2. The CDR3 runs 15 residues. The V and J ends lost 5 bases and 3 bases, in that order; junction bases with no gene match: 7. Germline V CDR1 and CDR2: SGHAT, FQNNGV. The CDR3 nucleotides are TGTGCCAGCAGCGAACAGGGACTAGCGAACTACGAGCAGTACTTC. Protein: CASSEQGLANYEQYF.

The CDR3 is CASSYRPATDTQYF. In DNA, the CDR3 is TGTGCCAGCAGTTACCGCCCAGCCACAGATACGCAGTATTTT. The V and J genes are TRBV6-6 and TRBJ2-3; no firm D call. CDR1 is MNHNY and CDR2 is SVGAGI in the germline V gene (reference sequence). CDR3 length equals 14 residues. V was clipped by 2 bases and J by 2 bases, with 8 bases between them.

The chain employs TRBV5-1 and TRBJ2-1; 9 nucleotides line up with TRBD2. The junction had 7 bases not matched to a gene; V was cut back by 1 base and J by 8 bases. The CDR3 is 15 amino acids. Germline V gene data show CDR1 as SGHRS and CDR2 as YFSETQ. The CDR3 here is CASSLSPSGTDEQFF. CDR3 DNA: TGCGCCAGCAGCTTGAGCCCTAGCGGGACCGATGAGCAGTTCTTC.

This clone was counted between two and nine times. In nucleotides, the CDR3 is TGTGCCAGCAGCCAATCCCAACAGGGGGCGCCGGATGGCTACACCTTC. It translates to CASSQSQQGAPDGYTF. The chain has TRBV4-2 and TRBJ1-2; 9 nucleotides agree with TRBD1. The CDR3 contains 16 residues. Trimming took 2 bases from V and 6 from J; bases not matched to a gene: 10. Germline V gives CDR1 LGHNA, CDR2 YNFKEQ.

The chain recombines TRBV23-1 with TRBJ2-3, with D perhaps matching TRBD1 (5 bases). TRBV23-1 is known as an ORF, though its function is uncertain. The ends were cut back, 4 bases at V and 0 bases at J, with 20 bases in the middle. The CDR3 length is 18 residues. CDR3 DNA sequence: TGCGCCAGCAGTCCATTACCGGACACTCGCGGTAGCACAGATACGCAGTATTTT. Its translation: CASSPLPDTRGSTDTQYF.

V is TRBV11-2 and J is TRBJ1-1, with D possibly matching TRBD1 (6 bases). Germline V CDR1 and CDR2: SGHAT, FQNNGV. The CDR3 contains 12 residues. V was pared by 5 bases and J by 4 bases, with 8 bases between. The CDR3 loop is CASSPGVTEAFF. As DNA, the CDR3 is TGTGCCAGCAGCCCAGGGGTCACTGAAGCTTTCTTT. The full variable domain, completed using reference TRBV11-2 and TRBJ1-1, is EAGVAQSPRYKIIEKRQSVAFWCNPISGHATLYWYQQILGQGPKLLIQFQNNGVVDDSQLPKDRFSAERLKGVDSTLKIQPAKLEDSAVYLCASSPGVTEAFFGQGTRLTVV.

This chain connects TRBV7-2 to TRBJ2-7; 7 bases agree with TRBD2. The CDR3 extends over 15 amino acids. Unmatched junction bases numbered 9, after V lost 1 base and J lost 6 bases. In germline, CDR1 is SGHTA, CDR2 FQGNSA. The CDR3 is CASSLVLAAFGEQYF. DNA for the CDR3: TGTGCCAGCAGCTTAGTTCTAGCGGCATTCGGCGAGCAGTACTTC.

This clone has a handful of counts. J is TRBJ2-7 and V is TRBV18; a weak D match, TRBD1 (6 bases). Germline assignment: CDR1 KGHSH and CDR2 LQKENI. The V end was cut by 4 bases, the J end by 2 bases, with 21 bases between. The CDR3 totals 17 residues. The CDR3 bases are TGTGCCAGCTCACTCGTCTCGGACAGAGCCCCGACCTACGAGCAGTACTTC. It translates to CASSLVSDRAPTYEQYF.

The rearrangement uses TRBV11-2 and TRBJ1-1; perhaps TRBD1 as D (6 bases). V dropped 8 bases and J dropped 4 bases, with 17 bases sitting between them. The CDR3 runs to 14 residues. The germline V gene encodes CDR1 SGHAT and CDR2 FQNNGV. CDR3 in amino acids: CASALGGSFTEAFF. As DNA, the CDR3 is TGTGCCAGCGCATTAGGGGGTTCGTTCACTGAAGCTTTCTTT.

This clone was observed a handful of times. This chain links TRBV19 with TRBJ2-5; D unresolved. Germline V lookup: CDR1 LNHDA, CDR2 SQIVND (reference sequence). This CDR3 is built from 13 residues. V dropped 7 bases and J dropped 7 bases, with 16 bases sitting between them. The CDR3: CASTDTLQRTQYF. The CDR3, as DNA: TGTGCCAGTACCGACACCCTCCAGAGGACCCAGTACTTC.

The chain carries TRBV12-1 and TRBJ2-7; TRBD2 was called by the table and not checked on the DNA. TRBV12-1 is listed as a pseudogene. The CDR3 spans 16 residues. The CDR3 is CASSPPLSGSSYEQYF. CDR3 DNA: TGTGCCAGCAGCCCTCCGCTAAGCGGGAGCTCCTACGAGCAGTACTTC.

A single count supports this clone. The chain employs TRBV4-3 and TRBJ2-1; 7 bases agree with TRBD2. The CDR3 runs to 17 residues. With V trimmed by 1 base and J by 0 bases, 6 bases remained unmatched. CDR1 and CDR2 (germline): LGHNA, YSLEER. The CDR3 DNA reads TGCGCCAGCAGCCAAGGATCTAGCGGTAGCTCCTACAATGAGCAGTTCTTC. It is translated as CASSQGSSGSSYNEQFF.

As concerns this clone: Since a much larger clone is just one base distant, this may be a read error. This specimen includes other DNA sequences encoding the same CDR3. The chain is built from TRBV4-3 and TRBJ2-7, with TRBD1 matching 10 bases. Germline loops: CDR1 LGHNA, CDR2 YSLEER. With 0 bases clipped from V and 2 bases from J, the junction kept 4 bases outside the gene matches. This CDR3 is 16 amino acids long. The CDR3, as DNA: TGCGCCAGCAGCCAAGATAGGGGACAGGGGACCTACGAGCAGTACTTC. Protein sequence: CASSQDRGQGTYEQYF.